Each of the 27 T cell receptor beta chains below was sequenced from the same sample in a study of shared clonotypes between healthy human individuals. The method was immunoSEQ multiplex PCR; TCRdb's version includes in-frame clones alone and lacks a portion of them. The sample includes millions of clones, 85% to 95% of them seen just once. Sequenced sample: naive CD4+ T cells sorted from blood. As to subset: CD45RA+ positively selected. These receptors came from a man aged 18 to 35 in good health.

The chain combines TRBV5-4 with TRBJ2-7, with TRBD2 matching 8 bases. From germline, CDR1 is SGHNT and CDR2 YYREEE (reference sequence). This CDR3 contains 14 residues. V lost 4 bases, J lost 2 bases, and 5 bases stayed unmatched. CDR3 DNA sequence: TGTGCCAGCAGCCGGGAGGGGGGCACCTACGAGCAGTACTTC. Its translation: CASSREGGTYEQYF.

The rearrangement links TRBV19 to TRBJ1-2; the D gene is possibly TRBD1 (6 bases). The CDR3 sequence is 15 residues long. V was pared by 3 bases and J by 1 base, with 12 bases between. Germline CDR1 LNHDA, CDR2 SQIVND (reference sequence). The CDR3 spells CASSIGQWINYGYTF. The CDR3 region has the DNA TGTGCCAGTAGTATCGGACAGTGGATTAACTATGGCTACACCTTC.

Regarding this clone: Other DNA sequences in the sample encode the same CDR3. This sequence joins TRBV30 and TRBJ2-1; the D is unclear. This CDR3 has 11 residues. V was cut by 2 bases and J by 5 bases, with 4 bases left in between. Germline V gene lookup returns CDR1 GTSNPN and CDR2 SVGIG (reference sequence). The CDR3 protein is CAWSQDNEQFF. CDR3 nucleotide sequence: TGTGCCTGGAGTCAAGACAATGAGCAGTTCTTC.

The chain couples TRBV6-5 to TRBJ1-2; 7 nucleotides line up with TRBD1. The germline gives CDR1 MNHEY, CDR2 SVGAGI. The V gene end was trimmed by 0 bases and the J gene end by 8 bases; junction bases not matched to a gene: 12. The CDR3 spans 16 residues. CDR3 nucleotide sequence: TGTGCCAGCAGTTACTCGACCTGGGACAGCCCCCGGGGCTACACCTTC. Amino acid sequence: CASSYSTWDSPRGYTF.

The V call is TRBV19, the J call TRBJ1-5; D uncertain. The germline V gene encodes CDR1 LNHDA and CDR2 SQIVND (reference sequence). This CDR3 is built from 16 residues. Trimming stripped 0 bases from V and 0 bases from J, with 9 bases between. The CDR3 coding sequence is TGTGCCAGTAGTATAGAATGGCGCAATAGCAATCAGCCCCAGCATTTT. It is translated as CASSIEWRNSNQPQHF. The variable domain in full, with the rest retrieved from reference TRBV19 and TRBJ1-5, is DGGITQSPKYLFRKEGQNVTLSCEQNLNHDAMYWYRQDPGQGLRLIYYSQIVNDFQKGDIAEGYSVSREKKESFPLTVTSAQKNPTAFYLCASSIEWRNSNQPQHFGDGTRLSIL.

The CDR3 nucleotides are TGTGCCAGCAGCGGACTAGCAGGTGGATCCGGGGAGCAGTACTTC. Its translation is CASSGLAGGSGEQYF. The rearrangement links TRBV9 to TRBJ2-7, with 7 positions matching TRBD2. The V gene end was trimmed by 3 bases and the J gene end by 7 bases; junction bases not matched to a gene: 13. Germline loops: CDR1 SGDLS, CDR2 YYNGEE. This CDR3 is 15 amino acids long.

V is TRBV6-4 and J is TRBJ2-3; 7 positions agree with TRBD1. V shed 5 bases, J shed 4 bases, and the junction held 12 bases outside the gene matches. The V gene's germline CDR1 is MRHNA and CDR2 SNTAGT. The CDR3 covers 16 residues. The CDR3 sequence: CASSRGLEFGPDTQYF. CDR3 DNA: TGTGCCAGCAGTAGGGGGCTAGAATTTGGTCCAGATACGCAGTATTTT.

This chain links TRBV5-6 with TRBJ2-3, with TRBD2 matching over 10 bases. The CDR3 extends over 15 amino acids. CDR1 is SGHDT and CDR2 is YYEEEE in the germline V gene. Losses at the gene ends were 1 base for V and 2 bases for J; bases not matched to a gene: 1. CDR3: CASSLSGRATDTQYF. CDR3 DNA: TGTGCCAGCAGCTTGAGCGGGAGGGCCACAGATACGCAGTATTTT.

The V gene is TRBV28, the J gene TRBJ2-1, with 10 bases identical to TRBD2. Trimming at V came to 4 bases and at J to 8 bases, leaving 8 bases not matched to a gene. The germline CDR1 and CDR2 sequences are MDHEN and SYDVKM. The length of the CDR3 is 15 residues. CDR3 region: CASSSEGLAADEQFF. The CDR3 DNA sequence: TGTGCCAGCAGTTCCGAAGGACTAGCGGCAGATGAGCAGTTCTTC.

The rearrangement uses TRBV28 and TRBJ2-2; D not certain. The ends were cut back, 3 bases at V and 6 bases at J, with 11 bases in the middle. The CDR3 contains 14 residues. Germline CDR1 MDHEN, CDR2 SYDVKM. The CDR3 is CASSLIGSAGELFF. CDR3 coding DNA: TGTGCCAGCAGTTTGATAGGCAGCGCCGGGGAGCTGTTTTTT.

The chain carries TRBV28 and TRBJ2-7; 9 nucleotides align to TRBD1. The CDR3 length is 13 residues. The J segment lost 3 bases and the V segment lost 4 bases, leaving 1 base of the junction unmatched. Germline V gene sequence: CDR1 MDHEN, CDR2 SYDVKM. The CDR3 is CASSWTGVYEQYF. The DNA of the CDR3 is TGTGCCAGCAGTTGGACAGGGGTCTACGAGCAGTACTTC.

This clone appeared once. V is TRBV5-1 and J is TRBJ2-7, with 11 bases matching TRBD2. The CDR3 loop spans 14 amino acids. Germline V lookup: CDR1 SGHRS, CDR2 YFSETQ. The V and J ends lost 6 bases and 1 base, in that order; junction bases with no gene match: 3. The CDR3 DNA reads as TGCGCCAGCAACCCTAGCGGGGGGTCCTACGAGCAGTACTTC. This sequence encodes CASNPSGGSYEQYF.

The rearrangement uses TRBV14 and TRBJ1-1; possible D gene TRBD1, 5 bases. The CDR3 length is 11 residues. V was cut by 2 bases and J by 11 bases, with 9 bases left in between. Germline V gene lookup returns CDR1 SGHDN and CDR2 FVKESK. The CDR3 loop is CASSQRGRAFF. CDR3 DNA sequence: TGTGCCAGCAGCCAACGGGGGAGGGCTTTCTTT. The complete variable domain, with remaining parts taken from reference TRBV14 and TRBJ1-1, reads EAGVTQFPSHSVIEKGQTVTLRCDPISGHDNLYWYRRVMGKEIKFLLHFVKESKQDESGMPNNRFLAERTGGTYSTLKVQPAELEDSGVYFCASSQRGRAFFGQGTRLTVV.

This sequence joins TRBV5-1 and TRBJ2-3; 11 positions match TRBD2. Germline lookup yields CDR1 SGHRS and CDR2 YFSETQ. The CDR3 runs to 15 residues. V shed 4 bases and J 3 bases; nucleotides not matched to a gene: 4. The CDR3 sequence is CASSGGLAETDTQYF. DNA of the CDR3: TGCGCCAGCAGCGGGGGACTAGCGGAGACAGATACGCAGTATTTT.

In its sample, this clone was seen once. This chain links TRBV7-2 with TRBJ2-7; D is perhaps TRBD1 or TRBD2 (7 bases each). Trimming removed 2 bases at V and 5 bases at J, with 10 bases between. The germline gives CDR1 SGHTA, CDR2 FQGNSA. This CDR3 is built from 13 residues. The CDR3 spells CASSLQGGDEQYF. For the CDR3, the DNA is TGTGCCAGCAGCTTACAGGGGGGGGACGAGCAGTACTTC.

This clone was counted between two and nine times. This rearrangement joins TRBV27 to TRBJ1-6; TRBD1 might be the D (6 bases). The CDR3 length is 14 residues. Deletions cut 1 base from V and 9 bases from J, with 10 bases between. Germline values: CDR1 MNHEY, CDR2 SMNVEV (reference sequence). The CDR3 spells CASSLWGARSPLHF. The DNA for the CDR3 is TGTGCCAGCAGTTTATGGGGGGCACGTTCACCCCTCCACTTT.

This sequence joins TRBV6-5 and TRBJ2-7, with D possibly TRBD1 on 6 matching bases. Trimming took 0 bases from V and 3 from J, leaving 15 bases between them. CDR3 length: 16 amino acids. Germline V gene sequence: CDR1 MNHEY, CDR2 SVGAGI. For the CDR3, the DNA is TGTGCCAGCAGTTACTCGAAGGTCAGGGGAAGCTACGAGCAGTACTTC. Its translation: CASSYSKVRGSYEQYF.

The chain uses TRBV6-5 and TRBJ1-2; weak D call: TRBD1 (6 bases). Trimming took off 0 bases at V and 2 bases at J, with 10 bases between the two ends. This CDR3 contains 15 residues. Per the germline V gene, CDR1 is MNHEY and CDR2 is SVGAGI. CDR3 residues: CASSYSLGGNYGYTF. The CDR3 bases are TGTGCCAGCAGTTACTCGTTGGGGGGCAACTATGGCTACACCTTC.

The count of this clone is one. V and J are TRBV7-6 and TRBJ1-4; 7 bases map to TRBD1. Germline V lookup: CDR1 SGHVS, CDR2 FNYEAQ. J was trimmed by 6 bases and V by 1 base; bases with no gene match: 8. This CDR3 region has 16 residues. The CDR3: CASSLERAGGYEKLFF. CDR3 in DNA: TGTGCCAGCAGCTTAGAACGGGCAGGGGGGTATGAAAAACTGTTTTTT.

This sequence joins TRBV4-2 and TRBJ2-5, with TRBD1 identical over 7 bases. J lost 5 bases, V lost 4 bases, and 10 bases had no gene match. Germline V gene sequence: CDR1 LGHNA, CDR2 YNFKEQ. This CDR3 contains 15 residues. Written as DNA, the CDR3 is TGTGCCAGCAGCCCTGCCTTAGGGGGCGGGGAGACCCAGTACTTC. It encodes CASSPALGGGETQYF.

The J gene is TRBJ2-7, the V gene TRBV12-5; TRBD1 matches 9 bases. Germline loops: CDR1 LGHNT, CDR2 FRNRAP. The J segment lost 1 base and the V segment lost 6 bases, leaving 4 bases of the junction unmatched. This CDR3 contains 14 residues. For the CDR3, the DNA is TGTGCTAGTGGCCCCGGGACAGGGTCCTACGAGCAGTACTTC. Its translation is CASGPGTGSYEQYF.

This clone was seen a single time. The genes are TRBV10-3 and TRBJ2-1; the match to TRBD2 covers 11 bases. With 2 bases clipped from V and 0 bases from J, the junction kept 6 bases outside the gene matches. The CDR3 totals 18 residues. Germline values: CDR1 ENHRY, CDR2 SYGVKD. CDR3 in DNA: TGTGCCATCAGTGAGGGACTAGCGGGCAAGAGCTCCTACAATGAGCAGTTCTTC. Translation gives CAISEGLAGKSSYNEQFF.

The chain carries TRBV6-6 and TRBJ2-7; 8 nucleotides match TRBD1. Germline V CDR1 and CDR2: MNHNY, SVGAGI (reference sequence). The CDR3 is 13 amino acids. V lost 6 bases and J lost 4; bases outside the gene matches: 5. The DNA for the CDR3 is TGTGCCAGCAGGGGGGACAGGCCTTACGAGCAGTACTTC. Translation gives CASRGDRPYEQYF.

CDR3 residues: CATSRASGGWETQYF. The CDR3 DNA follows: TGTGCCACCAGCAGAGCTTCGGGAGGATGGGAGACCCAGTACTTC. This chain joins TRBV15 and TRBJ2-5; 7 positions agree with TRBD2. The junction had 7 bases not matched to a gene; V was cut back by 1 base and J by 5 bases. The CDR3 is 15 amino acids. Germline CDR1 LNHNV, CDR2 YYDKDF (reference sequence).

CDR3 sequence reads: CASKAGERVTQYF. CDR3 nucleotide sequence: TGTGCCAGCAAGGCGGGGGAAAGGGTTACGCAGTATTTT. The V gene is TRBV28, the J gene TRBJ2-3; 7 bases fit TRBD2. This CDR3 comprises 13 residues. V was pared by 7 bases and J by 8 bases, with 9 bases of the junction left unmatched. CDR1 is MDHEN, CDR2 SYDVKM, per germline. The variable domain in full, with the rest retrieved from reference TRBV28 and TRBJ2-3, is DVKVTQSSRYLVKRTGEKVFLECVQDMDHENMFWYRQDPGLGLRLIYFSYDVKMKEKGDIPEGYSVSREKKERFSLILESASTNQTSMYLCASKAGERVTQYFGPGTRLTVL.

This clone was counted once. This chain joins TRBV10-3 and TRBJ1-4; D is perhaps TRBD1 (5 bases). Germline CDR1 ENHRY, CDR2 SYGVKD. Deletions cut 11 bases from V and 3 bases from J, with 16 bases between. The CDR3 consists of 14 residues. CDR3 sequence reads: CACGVGTANEKLFF. Written as DNA, the CDR3 is TGTGCCTGTGGGGTCGGGACGGCTAATGAAAAACTGTTTTTT.

In its sample, this clone was seen once. V and J are TRBV6-5 and TRBJ2-3, with a weak D call TRBD1 (5 bases). Deletions cut 6 bases from V and 11 bases from J, with 12 bases between. The CDR3 has 11 amino acids. Germline CDR1 is MNHEY and CDR2 is SVGAGI. The CDR3 coding sequence is TGTGCCAGCAGAGACAGTGTGAAGCAGTATTTT. It translates to CASRDSVKQYF.